The sequence of this T cell receptor (beta chain) was determined in a study of OX40 agonist ivuxolimab in advanced cancers. V lost 3 bases to trimming and J lost 2 bases; unmatched junction nucleotides: 5. CDR3 length: 15 residues. Per the germline V gene, CDR1 is SGHTA and CDR2 is FQGNSA. TCRdb's table, derived via immunoSEQ multiplex PCR, lists solely in-frame clones and lacks some. The sample consists of 17,000 or so clones, 70% to 90% of them appearing once. The chain recombines TRBV7-2 with TRBJ2-3; 7 nucleotides agree with TRBD2. The TCR was taken from an adult with an advanced solid tumor such as melanoma, head and neck, liver or kidney cancer. This material consisted of CD4+ or CD8+ T cells sorted from blood, taken in a trial of the OX40 agonist ivuxolimab. The CDR3 loop reads CASSLSWDYTDTQYF. The CDR3, as DNA: TGTGCCAGCAGCTTGTCTTGGGACTACACAGATACGCAGTATTTT.